This T cell receptor (beta chain) was observed in a study of CD4 T cells in relation to SARS-CoV-2 and coronaviruses. Germline assignment: CDR1 SGHAT and CDR2 FQNNGV. Losses at the gene ends were 8 bases for V and 3 bases for J; bases not matched to a gene: 12. The CDR3 has 15 amino acids. Sequencing was performed with immunoSEQ multiplex PCR; in TCRdb, only in-frame clones are kept and a portion is missing. Of approximately 37,000 clones listed, approximately 85% are singletons. The receptor was derived from an adult with COVID-19. J is TRBJ2-7 and V is TRBV11-2; 8 bases align to TRBD1. The sequencing input was memory CD4+ T cells from PBMCs. The CDR3 protein is CASRSPGQAIYEQYF. DNA of the CDR3: TGTGCCAGCCGGTCCCCGGGACAGGCCATCTACGAGCAGTACTTC.